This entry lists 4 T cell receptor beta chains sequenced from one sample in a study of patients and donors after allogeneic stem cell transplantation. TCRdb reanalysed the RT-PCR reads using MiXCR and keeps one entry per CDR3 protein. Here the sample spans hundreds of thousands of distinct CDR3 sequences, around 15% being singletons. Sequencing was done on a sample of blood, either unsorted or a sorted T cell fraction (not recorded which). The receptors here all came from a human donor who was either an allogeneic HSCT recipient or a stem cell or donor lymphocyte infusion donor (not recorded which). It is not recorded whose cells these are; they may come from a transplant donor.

CDR3 bases: TGTGCCAGCAGCTTAGGCGCCGACACCGGGGAGCTGTTTTTT. Translation: CASSLGADTGELFF. The chain employs TRBV7-6 and TRBJ2-2; D gene uncertain. This CDR3 is built from 14 residues. V was trimmed by 1 base and J by 3 bases, leaving 6 bases between them. Looked up from germline, CDR1 is SGHVS and CDR2 is FNYEAQ.

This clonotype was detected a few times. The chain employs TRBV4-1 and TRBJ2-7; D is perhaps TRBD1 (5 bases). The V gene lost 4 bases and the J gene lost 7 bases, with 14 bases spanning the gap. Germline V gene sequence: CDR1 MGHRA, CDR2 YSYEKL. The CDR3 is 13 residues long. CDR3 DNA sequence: TGCGCCAGCAGCCTCCTTACTGACAGAGAGCAGTACTTC. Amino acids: CASSLLTDREQYF.

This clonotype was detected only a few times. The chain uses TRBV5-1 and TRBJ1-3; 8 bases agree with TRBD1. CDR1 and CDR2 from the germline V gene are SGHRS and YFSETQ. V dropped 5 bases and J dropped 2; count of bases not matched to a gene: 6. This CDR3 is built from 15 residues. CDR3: CASRATGDPGNTIYF. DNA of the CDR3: TGCGCCAGCAGAGCGACAGGGGATCCTGGAAACACCATATATTTT.

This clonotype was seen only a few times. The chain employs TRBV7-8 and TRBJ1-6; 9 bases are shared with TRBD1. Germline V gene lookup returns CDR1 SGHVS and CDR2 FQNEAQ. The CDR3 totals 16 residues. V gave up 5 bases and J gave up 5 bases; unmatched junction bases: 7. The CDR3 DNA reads TGTGCCAGCAGCCGGGACAGGGCCTTGAATAATTCACCCCTCCACTTT. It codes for CASSRDRALNNSPLHF.